This entry lists 30 T cell receptor beta chains sequenced from one sample in a study of T cell responses to AZD1222 COVID-19 vaccine. Only in-frame clones appear in the TCRdb table, and some are missing; sequencing was by immunoSEQ multiplex PCR. The sample holds approximately 120,000 clones, approximately 91% seen once. Sequenced here: peripheral blood, sampled on day 0 of AZD1222 vaccination. The source is an adult in good health.

This CDR3 is CASSLVSPTEAFF. CDR3 sequence (DNA): TGTGCCAGCAGCTTGGTCAGCCCGACTGAAGCTTTCTTT. This chain uses TRBV7-2 with TRBJ1-1; D remains ambiguous. Germline values: CDR1 SGHTA, CDR2 FQGNSA. The CDR3 runs to 13 residues. Trimming cost V 3 bases and J 5 bases, with 10 bases left between them.

The gene calls are TRBV7-2 and TRBJ1-5; a weak D match, TRBD1 (5 bases). Germline-derived CDR1 and CDR2 are SGHTA and FQGNSA. Trimming left V 3 bases short and J 6 bases short, with 12 bases between. The CDR3 is made up of 14 amino acids. Here the CDR3 DNA reads TGTGCCAGCAGCTTCCGGGGGACCGGTCAGCCCCAGCATTTT. It codes for CASSFRGTGQPQHF.

The rearrangement links TRBV7-2 to TRBJ1-2, with TRBD1 as a possible D gene (6 bases). V was clipped by 4 bases and J by 6 bases, with 12 bases between them. CDR1 and CDR2 from the germline V gene are SGHTA and FQGNSA. This CDR3 is built from 13 residues. CDR3 DNA: TGTGCCAGCAGCTCCTACAGGGACAATGGCTACACCTTC. It encodes CASSSYRDNGYTF. The whole variable domain, filled in from reference TRBV7-2 and TRBJ1-2, reads GAGVSQSPSNKVTEKGKDVELRCDPISGHTALYWYRQSLGQGLEFLIYFQGNSAPDKSGLPSDRFSAERTGGSVSTLTIQRTQQEDSAVYLCASSSYRDNGYTFGSGTRLTVV.

Written as DNA, the CDR3 is TGTGCCAGCAGCCGGACAGGGGGCTCCCACACTGAAGCTTTCTTT. Encoded protein: CASSRTGGSHTEAFF. This sequence joins TRBV6-5 and TRBJ1-1; 11 bases agree with TRBD1. V was pared by 6 bases and J by 3 bases, with 6 bases of the junction left unmatched. The germline gives CDR1 MNHEY, CDR2 SVGAGI. This CDR3 is 15 amino acids long.

In the case of this clone: The sample contains more than one DNA sequence encoding this CDR3. This chain uses TRBV5-1 with TRBJ2-1, with a weak D call TRBD1 (6 bases). The ends were cut back, 2 bases at V and 0 bases at J, with 9 bases in the middle. Germline V lookup: CDR1 SGHRS, CDR2 YFSETQ. The CDR3 extends over 15 amino acids. The CDR3, as DNA: TGCGCCAGCAGCTTAGGACAGAGCTCCTACAATGAGCAGTTCTTC. Translated: CASSLGQSSYNEQFF.

V gene TRBV10-1 combines with J gene TRBJ2-3; TRBD2 is a possible D gene (5 bases). CDR3 size: 11 residues. CDR1 and CDR2 (germline): WNHNN, SYGVQD (reference sequence). The CDR3 loop reads CSGISTDTQYF. CDR3 DNA: TGCTCGGGGATTAGCACAGATACGCAGTATTTT.

J is TRBJ1-1 and V is TRBV7-9; 7 bases agree with TRBD1. Germline V gene sequence: CDR1 SEHNR, CDR2 FQNEAQ (reference sequence). V shed 3 bases and J 1 base; nucleotides not matched to a gene: 8. CDR3 size: 16 residues. The CDR3 bases are TGTGCCAGCAGCTTTGGGCAGGGGGGGAAGAACACTGAAGCTTTCTTT. It translates to CASSFGQGGKNTEAFF.

This chain joins TRBV5-6 and TRBJ1-4; D is undetermined. Trimming cost V 2 bases and J 4 bases, with 9 bases left between them. This CDR3 contains 14 residues. Germline CDR1 reads SGHDT; CDR2 reads YYEEEE. CDR3 nucleotide sequence: TGTGCCAGCAGCTTAAAAGTCGATAATGAAAAACTGTTTTTT. This codes for CASSLKVDNEKLFF.

The chain is built from TRBV3-1 (or the pseudogene TRBV3-2) and TRBJ1-5; the D gene is possibly TRBD1 (5 bases). Trimming left V 0 bases short and J 3 bases short, with 9 bases between. The CDR3 is made up of 15 amino acids. Germline V lookup: CDR1 LGHDT, CDR2 YNNKEL (reference sequence). CDR3 sequence: CASSQEGLHNQPQHF. CDR3 DNA sequence: TGTGCCAGCAGCCAAGAGGGACTGCACAATCAGCCCCAGCATTTT.

A few counts support this clone. This chain links TRBV5-5 with TRBJ2-7; a possible D gene is TRBD2 (5 bases). Deletions cut 4 bases from V and 9 bases from J, with 23 bases between. The CDR3 extends over 15 amino acids. Germline CDR1 reads SGHKS; CDR2 reads YYEKEE (reference sequence). The CDR3 DNA reads as TGTGCCAGCAGCCCGGAGGCAGGAGGCCTTAAGACGCAGTACTTC. Its protein product is CASSPEAGGLKTQYF.

Only one count was recorded for this clone. The V and J genes are TRBV5-4 and TRBJ2-3; possible D gene TRBD1, 6 bases. The CDR3 has 15 residues. V was cut by 5 bases and J by 4 bases, with 17 bases left in between. Germline-derived CDR1 and CDR2 are SGHNT and YYREEE (reference sequence). This chain's CDR3 is CASRGAERASDTQYF. The CDR3, as DNA: TGTGCCAGCAGGGGGGCGGAAAGGGCGTCAGATACGCAGTATTTT.

DNA for the CDR3: TGTGCCAGCAGCTTCAGAAGTGGGTCTCAAGGGATATACGAGCAGTACTTC. Its protein is CASSFRSGSQGIYEQYF. The chain recombines TRBV2 with TRBJ2-7; no clear D gene. Germline values: CDR1 SNHLY, CDR2 FYNNEI. Trimming shortened V by 6 bases and J by 4 bases, and 25 bases separated the two germline ends. The CDR3 is 17 residues long.

The chain employs TRBV4-3 and TRBJ2-5, with 7 bases matching TRBD2. V gave up 3 bases and J gave up 4 bases; unmatched junction bases: 8. CDR3 length: 15 residues. Germline assignment: CDR1 LGHNA and CDR2 YSLEER. CDR3: CASSHLRTRPETQYF. The DNA for the CDR3 is TGCGCCAGCAGCCATCTAAGGACTAGACCAGAGACCCAGTACTTC.

This chain links TRBV6-1 with TRBJ1-5; the match to TRBD1 covers 8 bases. Germline V CDR1 and CDR2: MNHNS, SASEGT. With V trimmed by 4 bases and J by 2 bases, 7 bases remained unmatched. The CDR3 covers 16 residues. Here the CDR3 DNA reads TGTGCCAGCAGTGGTTTGACAGGGGCAGGCAATCAGCCCCAGCATTTT. Its protein product is CASSGLTGAGNQPQHF.

This chain joins TRBV5-6 and TRBJ2-3, with 9 nucleotides matching TRBD2. CDR1 SGHDT and CDR2 YYEEEE come from the germline V gene. V was pared by 1 base and J by 1 base, with 4 bases of the junction left unmatched. This CDR3 spans 16 amino acids. CDR3 residues: CASSLLAGVGTDTQYF. The CDR3 nucleotides read TGTGCCAGCAGCTTGTTAGCGGGAGTTGGCACAGATACGCAGTATTTT.

This chain joins TRBV6-5 and TRBJ1-6, with 8 bases identical to TRBD1. V lost 6 bases and J lost 9; bases outside the gene matches: 4. Germline lookup yields CDR1 MNHEY and CDR2 SVGAGI. The CDR3 covers 13 residues. This CDR3 reads CASSVDRGSPLHF. CDR3 in DNA: TGTGCCAGCAGCGTCGACAGGGGTTCACCCCTCCACTTT.

The chain carries TRBV2 and TRBJ2-5; 10 bases are a match to TRBD2. J was trimmed by 5 bases and V by 6 bases; bases with no gene match: 6. Germline lookup yields CDR1 SNHLY and CDR2 FYNNEI. The CDR3 is 14 amino acids. This CDR3 reads CASSLTSGTETQYF. In nucleotides, the CDR3 is TGTGCCAGCAGCCTTACTAGCGGGACCGAGACCCAGTACTTC.

This clone was detected a few times. The chain couples TRBV30 to TRBJ1-5, with 8 bases identical to TRBD1. V lost 7 bases and J lost 2; bases outside the gene matches: 7. The CDR3 is made up of 14 amino acids. CDR1 is GTSNPN, CDR2 SVGIG, per germline (reference sequence). DNA of the CDR3: TGTGCCTACGCGACGACAGGGGGCAATCAGCCCCAGCATTTT. It encodes CAYATTGGNQPQHF.

This clone was recorded once. The V call is TRBV19, the J call TRBJ1-2, with D unresolved. V was cut by 9 bases and J by 1 base, with 15 bases left in between. CDR1 and CDR2 (germline): LNHDA, SQIVND (reference sequence). The CDR3 contains 14 residues. CDR3 amino acids: CASDPGPHNYGYTF. The CDR3, as DNA: TGTGCCAGCGATCCCGGACCGCATAACTATGGCTACACCTTC.

By sample share, this clone is medium-sized. The chain has TRBV7-6 and TRBJ2-1; the match to TRBD2 covers 13 bases. With 5 bases clipped from V and 6 bases from J, the junction kept 13 bases outside the gene matches. CDR1 and CDR2 (germline): SGHVS, FNYEAQ. CDR3 length equals 18 residues. The CDR3 region has the DNA TGTGCCAGCAGCGCGGACCCGGGACTAGCGGGATTTGCCAATGAGCAGTTCTTC. Protein: CASSADPGLAGFANEQFF.

This clone was picked up a small number of times. This chain joins TRBV6-5 and TRBJ1-2, with TRBD1 identical over 7 bases. This CDR3 has 15 residues. Germline CDR1 reads MNHEY; CDR2 reads SVGAGI. V shed 0 bases and J 0 bases; nucleotides not matched to a gene: 1. The CDR3 DNA reads as TGTGCCAGCAGTTACTCGGGACAGTCTAACTATGGCTACACCTTC. It yields the protein CASSYSGQSNYGYTF.

This clone was detected only once. This rearrangement joins TRBV4-1 to TRBJ1-2, with 8 bases aligning to TRBD1. This CDR3 region has 17 residues. Germline V gives CDR1 MGHRA, CDR2 YSYEKL. The J segment lost 4 bases and the V segment lost 5 bases, leaving 15 bases of the junction unmatched. In DNA, the CDR3 is TGCGCCAGCAGCAAAGGACAGGGCGGCGGAGGAGGCTATGGCTACACCTTC. It yields the protein CASSKGQGGGGGYGYTF.

The CDR3 coding sequence is TGTGCCAGCAGCGTAGCAGGAGCCCCTTACACCGGGGAGCTGTTTTTT. Protein product: CASSVAGAPYTGELFF. The V gene is TRBV9, the J gene TRBJ2-2; no clear D gene. Germline loops: CDR1 SGDLS, CDR2 YYNGEE. The CDR3 contains 16 residues. V gave up 0 bases and J gave up 3 bases, with 12 bases separating them.

This chain uses TRBV7-3 with TRBJ1-2, with D unclear. The ends were cut back, 3 bases at V and 3 bases at J, with 8 bases in the middle. This CDR3 region has 13 residues. Germline V CDR1 and CDR2: SGHTA, FQGTGA. In nucleotides, the CDR3 is TGTGCCAGCAGCTTCGGTGGAGACTATGGCTACACCTTC. This translates into CASSFGGDYGYTF. Looking up the rest from reference TRBV7-3 and TRBJ1-2 gives the full variable domain: GAGVSQTPSNKVTEKGKYVELRCDPISGHTALYWYRQSLGQGPEFLIYFQGTGAADDSGLPNDRFFAVRPEGSVSTLKIQRTERGDSAVYLCASSFGGDYGYTFGSGTRLTVV.

The chain links TRBV30 to TRBJ2-3; TRBD2 agrees at 12 bases. The CDR3 consists of 17 residues. CDR1 GTSNPN and CDR2 SVGIG come from the germline V gene (reference sequence). V dropped 2 bases and J dropped 6; count of bases not matched to a gene: 12. CDR3 residues: CAWSPQWSSGGVDTQYF. CDR3 DNA: TGTGCCTGGAGTCCCCAATGGTCTAGCGGGGGGGTTGATACGCAGTATTTT. Full variable domain (rest looked up from reference TRBV30 and TRBJ2-3): SQTIHQWPATLVQPVGSPLSLECTVEGTSNPNLYWYRQAAGRGLQLLFYSVGIGQISSEVPQNLSASRPQDRQFILSSKKLLLSDSGFYLCAWSPQWSSGGVDTQYFGPGTRLTVL.

The V gene is TRBV9, the J gene TRBJ1-1; tentatively, D is TRBD1 (5 bases). The ends were cut back, 2 bases at V and 12 bases at J, with 14 bases in the middle. Germline CDR1 is SGDLS and CDR2 is YYNGEE. There are 12 residues in the CDR3. The DNA for the CDR3 is TGTGCCAGCAGCGTTCAGGGAGGGGTAACTTTCTTT. This translates into CASSVQGGVTFF.

The chain joins TRBV27 to TRBJ1-2; D remains ambiguous. The germline V gene encodes CDR1 MNHEY and CDR2 SMNVEV (reference sequence). The germline V and J ends were trimmed by 0 bases and 7 bases, with 9 bases remaining between them. The CDR3 is 13 residues long. CDR3 amino acids: CASSLSKYSGYTF. The CDR3 coding sequence is TGTGCCAGCAGTTTATCGAAGTACTCTGGCTACACCTTC.

This sequence joins TRBV6-5 and TRBJ1-1, with a possible D match to TRBD1 (6 bases). The ends were cut back, 2 bases at V and 6 bases at J, with 7 bases in the middle. Germline loops: CDR1 MNHEY, CDR2 SVGAGI. CDR3 length: 12 residues. This chain's CDR3 is CASSYQGPEAFF. The CDR3 DNA reads as TGTGCCAGCAGTTACCAGGGGCCTGAAGCTTTCTTT.

The chain combines TRBV2 with TRBJ1-1, with a tentative D call TRBD1 (5 bases). The CDR3 length is 13 residues. The V gene lost 6 bases and the J gene lost 4 bases, with 12 bases spanning the gap. The germline CDR1 and CDR2 sequences are SNHLY and FYNNEI. The CDR3 DNA reads TGTGCCAGCAGCCTCGAGGGGAGCACTGAAGCTTTCTTT. Translation: CASSLEGSTEAFF.

The chain's CDR3 is CSAGNVLPGQPPYGYTF. In DNA form, the CDR3 reads TGCAGCGCCGGTAACGTACTACCGGGACAGCCACCCTATGGCTACACCTTC. The J gene is TRBJ1-2, the V gene TRBV29-1; 7 bases fit TRBD1. The V gene end was trimmed by 7 bases and the J gene end by 4 bases; junction bases not matched to a gene: 21. There are 17 residues in the CDR3. Germline assignment: CDR1 SQVTM and CDR2 ANQGSEA.